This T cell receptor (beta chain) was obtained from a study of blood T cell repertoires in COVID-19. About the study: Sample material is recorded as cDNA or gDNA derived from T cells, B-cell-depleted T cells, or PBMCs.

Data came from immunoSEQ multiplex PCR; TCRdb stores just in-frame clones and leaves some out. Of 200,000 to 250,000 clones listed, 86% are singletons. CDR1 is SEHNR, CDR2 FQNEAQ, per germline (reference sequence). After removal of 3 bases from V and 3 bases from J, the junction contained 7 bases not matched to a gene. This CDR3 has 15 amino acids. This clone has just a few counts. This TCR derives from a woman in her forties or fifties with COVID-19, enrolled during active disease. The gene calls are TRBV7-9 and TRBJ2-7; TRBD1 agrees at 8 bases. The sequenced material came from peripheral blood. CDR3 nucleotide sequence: TGTGCCAGCAGCTTTCGGGGACAGGCGGGCTACGAGCAGTACTTC. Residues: CASSFRGQAGYEQYF. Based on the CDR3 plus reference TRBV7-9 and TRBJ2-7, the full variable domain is DTGVSQNPRHKITKRGQNVTFRCDPISEHNRLYWYRQTLGQGPEFLTYFQNEAQLEKSRLLSDRFSAERPKGSFSTLEIQRTEQGDSAMYLCASSFRGQAGYEQYFGPGTRLTVT.